The 20 T cell receptor beta chains in this list originate from one sample, sequenced in a study of tumor-infiltrating lymphocytes in localized non-small cell lung cancer. The table came from immunoSEQ multiplex PCR; TCRdb's copy has only in-frame clones and leaves some out. The table lists 11,000 to 15,000 clones, 68% of them singletons, with less than 9.5% in the top ten. The sequencing sample was made of uninvolved lung tissue not adjacent to the tumor. Receptors were obtained from a human donor with non-small cell lung cancer.

In DNA form, the CDR3 reads TGTGCCAGCAGACGTACAGGGGCCGAGCAGTACGTC. It encodes CASRRTGAEQYV. This chain joins TRBV6-1 and TRBJ2-7; 7 nucleotides match TRBD1. Unmatched junction bases numbered 5, after V lost 6 bases and J lost 6 bases. The germline V gene has CDR1 MNHNS and CDR2 SASEGT. The CDR3 covers 12 residues.

J is TRBJ2-3 and V is TRBV25-1; no clear D. From germline, CDR1 is MGHDK and CDR2 SYGVNS. V dropped 1 base and J dropped 2 bases, with 10 bases sitting between them. The CDR3 covers 15 residues. The CDR3 region is CASSELEIPTDTQYF. In DNA, the CDR3 is TGTGCCAGCAGTGAATTGGAGATCCCCACAGATACGCAGTATTTT. Variable domain in full (rest from reference TRBV25-1 and TRBJ2-3): EADIYQTPRYLVIGTGKKITLECSQTMGHDKMYWYQQDPGMELHLIHYSYGVNSTEKGDLSSESTVSRIRTEHFPLTLESARPSHTSQYLCASSELEIPTDTQYFGPGTRLTVL.

This CDR3 reads CASNKIQGADTEAFF. CDR3 coding DNA: TGTGCCAGCAACAAGATTCAGGGGGCGGACACTGAAGCTTTCTTT. The chain employs TRBV9 and TRBJ1-1; 8 bases fit TRBD1. Germline-derived CDR1 and CDR2 are SGDLS and YYNGEE. Trimming took 6 bases from V and 3 from J; bases not matched to a gene: 10. This CDR3 has 15 amino acids.

The gene calls are TRBV7-3 and TRBJ2-1; D gene unclear. The CDR3 has 15 residues. CDR1 is SGHTA and CDR2 is FQGTGA in the germline V gene. The germline V and J ends were trimmed by 2 bases and 0 bases, with 8 bases remaining between them. The CDR3 region has the DNA TGTGCCAGCAGCTTAGTGTCAAGCTCCTACAATGAGCAGTTCTTC. This encodes CASSLVSSSYNEQFF. Drawing the rest from reference TRBV7-3 and TRBJ2-1, the complete variable domain is GAGVSQTPSNKVTEKGKYVELRCDPISGHTALYWYRQSLGQGPEFLIYFQGTGAADDSGLPNDRFFAVRPEGSVSTLKIQRTERGDSAVYLCASSLVSSSYNEQFFGPGTRLTVL.

The chain has TRBV7-3 and TRBJ2-3; perhaps TRBD1 as D (5 bases). Germline assignment: CDR1 SGHTA and CDR2 FQGTGA. The CDR3 sequence is 12 residues long. V lost 2 bases, J lost 8 bases, and 8 bases lay in between. CDR3 in amino acids: CASSLQGSTQYF. CDR3 nucleotide sequence: TGTGCCAGCAGCTTACAGGGTTCTACGCAGTATTTT.

CDR3 in DNA: TGCGCCAGCAGCCAAGATCCGCCCCTGGAGCATGTCTACGAGCAGTACTTC. As protein: CASSQDPPLEHVYEQYF. This rearrangement joins TRBV4-3 to TRBJ2-7; D is unresolved. Trimming stripped 0 bases from V and 3 bases from J, with 18 bases between. Germline loops: CDR1 LGHNA, CDR2 YSLEER. The CDR3 consists of 17 residues.

For the CDR3, the DNA is TGTGCCAGTAGTAACCGGGACAGAGGGCATGGCTACACCTTC. It codes for CASSNRDRGHGYTF. The chain combines TRBV19 with TRBJ1-2; 7 bases are shared with TRBD1. CDR1 is LNHDA, CDR2 SQIVND, per germline (reference sequence). The CDR3 spans 14 residues. With V trimmed by 4 bases and J by 6 bases, 8 bases remained unmatched.

The rearrangement joins TRBV2 to TRBJ2-7; TRBD1 might be the D (5 bases). V lost 6 bases to trimming and J lost 4 bases, with 10 bases between them. CDR1 and CDR2 from the germline V gene are SNHLY and FYNNEI. The CDR3 is 12 residues long. CDR3 in DNA: TGTGCCAGCAGGACCCAGGGATACGAGCAGTACTTC. Translating it yields CASRTQGYEQYF.

This clone has only a few counts. The chain recombines TRBV18 with TRBJ2-7; a weak D match, TRBD1 (6 bases). Germline CDR1 KGHSH, CDR2 LQKENI. Trimming removed 6 bases at V and 2 bases at J, with 14 bases between. There are 14 residues in the CDR3. CDR3 sequence reads: CASSRGAQTYEQYF. CDR3 nucleotides: TGTGCCAGCTCCAGGGGCGCTCAGACCTACGAGCAGTACTTC.

This clone occurred a few times. The V call is TRBV19, the J call TRBJ2-3; D is perhaps TRBD2 (5 bases). Deletions cut 5 bases from V and 2 bases from J, with 11 bases between. This CDR3 has 14 residues. Germline V gene data show CDR1 as LNHDA and CDR2 as SQIVND (reference sequence). As DNA, the CDR3 is TGTGCCAGTAGTGGACTTCTTAACACAGATACGCAGTATTTT. Protein product: CASSGLLNTDTQYF.

The chain couples TRBV4-3 to TRBJ2-2; a weak D match, TRBD2 (6 bases). The CDR3 totals 15 residues. The ends were cut back, 4 bases at V and 5 bases at J, with 14 bases in the middle. Per germline, CDR1 LGHNA and CDR2 YSLEER. CDR3 sequence: CASSRSGDETGELFF. In nucleotides, the CDR3 is TGCGCCAGCAGCCGCTCGGGAGATGAAACCGGGGAGCTGTTTTTT.

This clone has only one observation. The gene calls are TRBV6-6 and TRBJ2-5, with a possible D match to TRBD1 (6 bases). The germline V and J ends were trimmed by 2 bases and 5 bases, with 18 bases remaining between them. The CDR3 has 16 residues. Germline V gene data show CDR1 as MNHNY and CDR2 as SVGAGI (reference sequence). The CDR3 DNA sequence: TGTGCCAGCAGTTACGGAACAGGGTCTATTGGGGAGACCCAGTACTTC. Its protein product is CASSYGTGSIGETQYF.

The CDR3 region has the DNA TGTGCCAGTAGCTTTACAGGGGCCACGGAGCCCCAGCATTTT. It is translated as CASSFTGATEPQHF. This chain joins TRBV19 and TRBJ1-5, with 7 positions matching TRBD1. The V gene's germline CDR1 is LNHDA and CDR2 SQIVND (reference sequence). The CDR3 length is 14 residues. V gave up 6 bases and J gave up 8 bases; unmatched junction bases: 10. Looking up the rest from reference TRBV19 and TRBJ1-5 gives the full variable domain: DGGITQSPKYLFRKEGQNVTLSCEQNLNHDAMYWYRQDPGQGLRLIYYSQIVNDFQKGDIAEGYSVSREKKESFPLTVTSAQKNPTAFYLCASSFTGATEPQHFGDGTRLSIL.

This clone has only one observation. The chain uses TRBV27 and TRBJ2-7, with 11 bases identical to TRBD2. The germline V gene has CDR1 MNHEY and CDR2 SMNVEV (reference sequence). This CDR3 is built from 14 residues. Germline trimming cut 7 bases from V and 3 bases from J; bases unmatched to any gene: 5. CDR3 loop: CASKSGTSGYEQYF. As DNA, the CDR3 is TGTGCCAGCAAATCCGGGACTAGCGGCTACGAGCAGTACTTC.

The rearrangement uses TRBV19 and TRBJ1-4; TRBD1 is a possible D gene (5 bases). CDR3 length equals 13 residues. Germline loops: CDR1 LNHDA, CDR2 SQIVND (reference sequence). The V end lost 3 bases, the J end lost 7 bases, and 9 bases lay between the germline ends. The CDR3 spells CASSMTVPEKLFF. CDR3 DNA: TGTGCCAGTAGTATGACAGTTCCTGAAAAACTGTTTTTT.

The chain recombines TRBV28 with TRBJ1-5; D gene uncertain. CDR3 size: 16 residues. The V end lost 5 bases, the J end lost 7 bases, and 21 bases lay between the germline ends. From germline, CDR1 is MDHEN and CDR2 SYDVKM. CDR3 sequence reads: CASSTILSGSAQPQHF. The CDR3 nucleotides read TGTGCCAGCAGTACGATCCTATCAGGCAGTGCGCAGCCCCAGCATTTT.

This clone was recorded a few times. The rearrangement uses TRBV7-9 and TRBJ2-5; a weak D match, TRBD2 (6 bases). Looked up from germline, CDR1 is SEHNR and CDR2 is FQNEAQ (reference sequence). Between the trimmed V and J ends, which lost 5 bases and 7 bases, there was a span of 17 bases. The CDR3 is 14 amino acids. The CDR3 protein is CASSVGGGERTQYF. Written as DNA, the CDR3 is TGTGCCAGCAGCGTCGGGGGTGGCGAAAGGACCCAGTACTTC.

This chain connects TRBV5-4 to TRBJ2-3; 14 bases align to TRBD2. CDR1 is SGHNT and CDR2 is YYREEE in the germline V gene (reference sequence). This CDR3 has 17 amino acids. Losses at the gene ends were 6 bases for V and 0 bases for J; bases not matched to a gene: 6. Here the CDR3 DNA reads TGTGCCAGCACCAAGACTAGCGGGGGGGCTAGCACAGATACGCAGTATTTT. Protein: CASTKTSGGASTDTQYF.

In the case of this clone: One end of the junction varies from germline; a read error may be responsible. V is TRBV5-6 and J is TRBJ2-5; 10 bases agree with TRBD2. Germline V lookup: CDR1 SGHDT, CDR2 YYEEEE. The length of the CDR3 is 16 residues. CDR3 protein: CASSLAPAGGRETQYF. DNA for the CDR3: TGCGCCAGCAGCTTGGCCCCAGCGGGGGGGAGAGAGACCCAGTACTTC.

The chain combines TRBV5-6 with TRBJ1-2; 9 bases line up with TRBD1. With 3 bases clipped from V and 0 bases from J, the junction kept 9 bases outside the gene matches. The CDR3 loop spans 17 amino acids. Germline CDR1 SGHDT, CDR2 YYEEEE. CDR3 DNA sequence: TGTGCCAGCAGCTCTGTACCCACAGGGGGCACTAACTATGGCTACACCTTC. As protein: CASSSVPTGGTNYGYTF.